These 30 T cell receptor beta chains were all obtained from the same sample, sequenced in a study of shared clonotypes between healthy human individuals. Repertoires were generated with immunoSEQ multiplex PCR, while TCRdb's copy carries only in-frame clones and drops some. The data hold just over 2,000,000 clones, with approximately 94% observed a single time. CD45RO-negative, CCR7-positively selected cells formed the naive CD8 fraction, excluding terminally differentiated effector memory CD45RA+ cells. Sequencing was done on a sample of naive CD8+ T cells sorted from blood. The origin of the receptors is a man in his late teens or twenties in good health.

This clone was observed a single time. This sequence joins TRBV21-1 and TRBJ1-5; the table gives TRBD1 as D, unverified against the DNA. TRBV21-1 is recorded as a pseudogene. The CDR3 has 21 amino acids. For the CDR3, the DNA is TGTGCCAGCACCATCCCCCCACGGGACAGGGGGGGCACATATAGCAATCAGCCCCAGCATTTT. Amino acids: CASTIPPRDRGGTYSNQPQHF.

This clone was picked up a small number of times. The chain uses TRBV6-8 and TRBJ1-2; the D is unclear. Germline values: CDR1 MNHGY, CDR2 SAAAGT. The germline V and J ends were trimmed by 5 bases and 3 bases, with 10 bases remaining between them. The CDR3 contains 13 residues. The chain's CDR3 is CASSGVLHYGYTF. The CDR3 DNA reads as TGTGCCAGCAGTGGGGTCCTACACTATGGCTACACCTTC.

J is TRBJ2-1 and V is TRBV4-1; TRBD2 matches 11 bases. J was trimmed by 8 bases and V by 3 bases; bases with no gene match: 12. The CDR3 is 17 residues long. In germline, CDR1 is MGHRA, CDR2 YSYEKL. The CDR3 loop is CASSQQGTSGPSDEQFF. The CDR3 coding sequence is TGCGCCAGCAGCCAGCAAGGGACTAGCGGACCCTCGGATGAGCAGTTCTTC.

The count of this clone is one. The rearrangement joins TRBV5-6 to TRBJ2-3; 10 bases match TRBD2. With V trimmed by 6 bases and J by 0 bases, 4 bases remained unmatched. This CDR3 comprises 15 residues. Germline V CDR1 and CDR2: SGHDT, YYEEEE. In DNA, the CDR3 is TGTGCCAGCATCGAGACTAGCGGGAGCACAGATACGCAGTATTTT. Encoded protein: CASIETSGSTDTQYF. The full variable domain, in which reference TRBV5-6 and TRBJ2-3 provide the parts outside the CDR3, is DAGVTQSPTHLIKTRGQQVTLRCSPKSGHDTVSWYQQALGQGPQFIFQYYEEEERQRGNFPDRFSGHQFPNYSSELNVNALLLGDSALYLCASIETSGSTDTQYFGPGTRLTVL.

The rearrangement uses TRBV5-6 and TRBJ2-7, with D tentatively TRBD2 (5 bases). V was clipped by 2 bases and J by 6 bases, with 15 bases between them. This CDR3 is built from 14 residues. Germline V lookup: CDR1 SGHDT, CDR2 YYEEEE. The DNA for the CDR3 is TGTGCCAGCAGCTTTACAGCGGAATACTTCGAGCAGTACTTC. Its translation: CASSFTAEYFEQYF.

About this clone: The same CDR3 can be traced to other DNA sequences in this sample. The chain employs TRBV10-3 and TRBJ1-1; tentative D call: TRBD1 (5 bases). The CDR3 loop spans 14 amino acids. Trimming removed 2 bases from V and 1 base from J, with 8 bases in between. Germline assignment: CDR1 ENHRY and CDR2 SYGVKD. The chain's CDR3 is CAISEAGTNTEAFF. For the CDR3, the DNA is TGTGCCATCAGTGAGGCAGGGACGAACACTGAAGCTTTCTTT.

This clone was recorded once. V usage is TRBV6-6 and J usage is TRBJ1-3, with D possibly being TRBD1 (5 bases). CDR3 length equals 15 residues. Trimming took 0 bases from V and 3 from J, leaving 9 bases between them. Germline V gene sequence: CDR1 MNHNY, CDR2 SVGAGI (reference sequence). The CDR3 DNA reads as TGTGCCAGCAGTTACTCAGCCAGGGATGGAAACACCATATATTTT. Translating gives CASSYSARDGNTIYF.

The chain is built from TRBV2 and TRBJ2-1, with 11 bases aligning to TRBD2. Germline CDR1 and CDR2: SNHLY and FYNNEI. This CDR3 has 14 amino acids. J lost 6 bases, V lost 7 bases, and 5 bases had no gene match. In DNA, the CDR3 is TGTGCCAGCATCGGGACTAGCGGTGGCAATGAGCAGTTCTTC. Translation gives CASIGTSGGNEQFF.

This clone was detected a few times. This sample includes further DNA sequences coding for the same CDR3. V usage is TRBV7-9 and J usage is TRBJ2-7; no definite D call. With 2 bases removed from V and 2 bases from J, the gap between germline ends came to 4 bases. CDR1 and CDR2 (germline): SEHNR, FQNEAQ (reference sequence). The CDR3 is made up of 12 amino acids. CDR3 loop: CASSLYPYEQYF. The CDR3 DNA sequence: TGTGCCAGCAGCTTATACCCCTACGAGCAGTACTTC.

This chain links TRBV10-3 with TRBJ2-6; weak D call: TRBD1 (6 bases). V was cut by 3 bases and J by 0 bases, with 12 bases left in between. Germline V gene data show CDR1 as ENHRY and CDR2 as SYGVKD. CDR3 length equals 17 residues. In nucleotides, the CDR3 is TGTGCCATCAGTGACCCGGGACATTTCTCTGGGGCCAACGTCCTGACTTTC. Protein: CAISDPGHFSGANVLTF.

The V gene is TRBV5-1, the J gene TRBJ2-7; 9 nucleotides match TRBD1. The germline V gene has CDR1 SGHRS and CDR2 YFSETQ. V lost 4 bases to trimming and J lost 0 bases; unmatched junction nucleotides: 2. The CDR3 spans 14 residues. The CDR3: CASSRGQGSYEQYF. CDR3 nucleotide sequence: TGCGCCAGCAGCAGGGGACAGGGCTCCTACGAGCAGTACTTC.

The chain combines TRBV7-8 with TRBJ2-1, with D possibly called TRBD1 or TRBD2 (5 bases each). CDR3 length equals 12 residues. Trimming removed 7 bases at V and 15 bases at J, with 19 bases between. Germline V gives CDR1 SGHVS, CDR2 FQNEAQ. The CDR3 bases are TGTGCCAGCACTAATATCGGGGCCGATGGGTTCTTC. It is translated as CASTNIGADGFF.

V usage is TRBV2 and J usage is TRBJ2-7; D possibly corresponds to TRBD2 (6 bases). The CDR3 is 19 amino acids. V lost 4 bases and J 1 base, leaving 26 bases between the germline ends. The V gene's germline CDR1 is SNHLY and CDR2 FYNNEI. The CDR3: CASSGAHRDLPAFSYEQYF. Here the CDR3 DNA reads TGTGCCAGCAGTGGGGCCCATCGGGACTTGCCGGCTTTTTCCTACGAGCAGTACTTC.

A remark on this clone: Other DNA sequences within the sample encode an identical CDR3. CDR3 region: CASSQDLGSYEQYF. CDR3 DNA: TGCGCCAGCAGCCAAGATCTGGGGTCCTACGAGCAGTACTTC. This chain links TRBV4-3 with TRBJ2-7; D unclear. Germline CDR1 is LGHNA and CDR2 is YSLEER. Trimming took 0 bases from V and 1 from J, leaving 7 bases between them. This CDR3 contains 14 residues.

The chain employs TRBV28 and TRBJ2-5, with a possible D match to TRBD1 (6 bases). V dropped 3 bases and J dropped 1 base, with 9 bases sitting between them. The V gene's germline CDR1 is MDHEN and CDR2 SYDVKM. CDR3 length: 14 amino acids. CDR3 sequence reads: CASSFLTGQETQYF. CDR3 DNA: TGTGCCAGCAGTTTTCTGACAGGCCAAGAGACCCAGTACTTC.

The chain is built from TRBV9 and TRBJ2-2, with 13 bases aligning to TRBD2. V was clipped by 2 bases and J by 6 bases; unmatched bases: 4. This CDR3 contains 16 residues. Germline CDR1 is SGDLS and CDR2 is YYNGEE. The CDR3 spells CASSVETSGRPGELFF. The CDR3 bases are TGTGCCAGCAGCGTGGAGACTAGCGGGAGGCCCGGGGAGCTGTTTTTT.

This chain joins TRBV28 and TRBJ2-5; D is unresolved. V was trimmed by 0 bases and J by 0 bases, leaving 5 bases between them. The CDR3 contains 14 residues. CDR1 is MDHEN, CDR2 SYDVKM, per germline. The CDR3 reads CASSLWADQETQYF. DNA of the CDR3: TGTGCCAGCAGTTTATGGGCGGACCAAGAGACCCAGTACTTC.

This clone has just one count. V usage is TRBV27 and J usage is TRBJ1-2; TRBD1 aligns across 7 bases. This CDR3 is built from 14 residues. After removal of 2 bases from V and 5 bases from J, the junction contained 5 bases not matched to a gene. Germline V gene sequence: CDR1 MNHEY, CDR2 SMNVEV (reference sequence). This CDR3 is CASSLRPGGYGYTF. The CDR3, as DNA: TGTGCCAGCAGTTTACGTCCAGGGGGTTATGGCTACACCTTC.

The chain is built from TRBV10-1 and TRBJ2-7; a weak D match, TRBD2 (5 bases). V lost 3 bases to trimming and J lost 2 bases, with 8 bases between them. The CDR3 length is 13 residues. The germline V gene has CDR1 WNHNN and CDR2 SYGVQD (reference sequence). CDR3 sequence reads: CASSEAATYEQYF. DNA for the CDR3: TGCGCCAGCAGTGAAGCGGCCACCTACGAGCAGTACTTC.

The rearrangement joins TRBV13 to TRBJ2-3, with D perhaps assigned TRBD1 or TRBD2 (6 bases each). The CDR3 length is 16 residues. Germline V CDR1 and CDR2: PRHDT, FYEKMQ (reference sequence). V was clipped by 7 bases and J by 2 bases, with 19 bases between them. As DNA, the CDR3 is TGTGCCAGCAACAAGGATGGGGGGCCAAACACAGATACGCAGTATTTT. Translated: CASNKDGGPNTDTQYF.

The chain joins TRBV4-1 to TRBJ2-7; 7 bases line up with TRBD1. CDR1 and CDR2 from the germline V gene are MGHRA and YSYEKL. The CDR3 extends over 16 amino acids. The trim removed 1 base at V and 3 bases at J, leaving 9 bases unmatched. CDR3 coding DNA: TGCGCCAGCAGCCAAGTATTAGGACAGGAGCACTACGAGCAGTACTTC. Its protein product is CASSQVLGQEHYEQYF.

In its sample, this clone was seen once. The J gene is TRBJ2-7, the V gene TRBV5-1; 8 positions agree with TRBD1. Germline trimming cut 4 bases from V and 0 bases from J; bases unmatched to any gene: 6. The germline gives CDR1 SGHRS, CDR2 YFSETQ. This CDR3 spans 15 amino acids. The CDR3 reads CASSQTGASSYEQYF. The CDR3 nucleotides read TGCGCCAGCAGCCAGACAGGGGCCAGCTCCTACGAGCAGTACTTC. Together with reference TRBV5-1 and TRBJ2-7, the CDR3 gives the full variable domain: KAGVTQTPRYLIKTRGQQVTLSCSPISGHRSVSWYQQTPGQGLQFLFEYFSETQRNKGNFPGRFSGRQFSNSRSEMNVSTLELGDSALYLCASSQTGASSYEQYFGPGTRLTVT.

The chain couples TRBV11-3 to TRBJ2-1, with unresolved D. CDR3 length: 16 residues. The V gene's germline CDR1 is SGHNT and CDR2 YENEEA. The germline V and J ends were trimmed by 2 bases and 5 bases, with 16 bases remaining between them. The CDR3 bases are TGTGCCAGCAGCTTAAAAGGACCTTCTACAGACAATGAGCAGTTCTTC. The encoded protein is CASSLKGPSTDNEQFF.

This chain connects TRBV4-3 to TRBJ1-2, with unresolved D. CDR3 length: 15 residues. Germline V gives CDR1 LGHNA, CDR2 YSLEER. The V and J ends lost 0 bases and 8 bases respectively, with 16 bases between them. CDR3 residues: CASSQEILVSAGYTF. The CDR3 nucleotides read TGCGCCAGCAGCCAAGAGATCCTGGTTTCAGCCGGCTACACCTTC.

The chain has TRBV6-1 and TRBJ2-2; perhaps TRBD1 as D (5 bases). Germline CDR1 and CDR2: MNHNS and SASEGT. The length of the CDR3 is 15 residues. Trimming stripped 3 bases from V and 3 bases from J, with 11 bases between. CDR3 in DNA: TGTGCCAGCAGTGATGGGGCTACCTACACCGGGGAGCTGTTTTTT. This sequence encodes CASSDGATYTGELFF.

The V and J genes are TRBV19 and TRBJ1-5; 7 bases align to TRBD1. Trimming at V came to 5 bases and at J to 0 bases, leaving 7 bases not matched to a gene. CDR1 and CDR2 from the germline V gene are LNHDA and SQIVND (reference sequence). The CDR3 loop spans 16 amino acids. Here the CDR3 reads CASSLGTVYSNQPQHF. CDR3 sequence (DNA): TGTGCCAGTAGTTTGGGGACAGTTTATAGCAATCAGCCCCAGCATTTT.

Concerning this clone: Other DNA variants within this sample encode the same CDR3. The chain recombines TRBV9 with TRBJ1-1; D is perhaps TRBD1 (6 bases). This CDR3 is built from 13 residues. Trimming left V 2 bases short and J 4 bases short, with 9 bases between. CDR1 and CDR2 from the germline V gene are SGDLS and YYNGEE. The CDR3 DNA sequence: TGTGCCAGCAGCGTGGGGGGCTTCACTGAAGCTTTCTTT. Protein sequence: CASSVGGFTEAFF.

The CDR3 coding sequence is TGTGCCAGCAGCTTCGGACAGGGTATCGTTCGGGACTATGGCTACACCTTC. This codes for CASSFGQGIVRDYGYTF. The chain joins TRBV5-8 to TRBJ1-2; 8 bases fit TRBD1. The CDR3 runs to 17 residues. Germline V CDR1 and CDR2: SGHTS, YDEGEE. V was pared by 2 bases and J by 3 bases, with 12 bases of the junction left unmatched.

The chain combines TRBV25-1 with TRBJ1-3; D call uncertain. This CDR3 comprises 13 residues. Trimming cost V 6 bases and J 2 bases, with 8 bases left between them. Germline CDR1 is MGHDK and CDR2 is SYGVNS. The CDR3 here is CASSTVTGNTIYF. The CDR3 DNA is TGTGCCAGCAGCACCGTAACTGGAAACACCATATATTTT.

This clone was recorded only once. V and J are TRBV6-1 and TRBJ2-5, with D uncertain. The CDR3 extends over 17 amino acids. CDR1 and CDR2 from the germline V gene are MNHNS and SASEGT. V was shortened by 0 bases and J by 2 bases, with 16 bases between the two germline ends. CDR3 region: CASSEAGWLEKQETQYF. In DNA form, the CDR3 reads TGTGCCAGCAGTGAAGCAGGGTGGCTAGAAAAACAAGAGACCCAGTACTTC.